Listed here are 30 T cell receptor beta chains from one sample, sequenced in a study of cytomegalovirus exposure and HLA in healthy donors. Vbeta (60) and Jbeta (13) primers were used in the PCR. The assay was immunoSEQ multiplex PCR, and TCRdb's table has in-frame clones only and misses some. The repertoire holds 250,000 or so clones, with roughly four fifths as singletons. The sample comprised PBMCs. The origin of the receptors is a woman between 55 and 75 years old in good health and CMV-seropositive.

This clone was detected once. The chain employs TRBV5-1 and TRBJ2-4, with TRBD1 identical over 10 bases. This CDR3 has 14 amino acids. Trimming took 4 bases from V and 5 from J; bases not matched to a gene: 3. CDR1 is SGHRS, CDR2 YFSETQ, per germline. This chain's CDR3 is CASSTGTGENIQYF. The CDR3 DNA reads as TGCGCCAGCAGCACCGGGACAGGGGAAAACATTCAGTACTTC.

The J gene is TRBJ2-1, the V gene TRBV19; 7 bases map to TRBD2. Germline V CDR1 and CDR2: LNHDA, SQIVND (reference sequence). The CDR3 contains 15 residues. J lost 4 bases, V lost 6 bases, and 9 bases had no gene match. The CDR3 DNA reads as TGTGCCAGTAGACAAAGGCTAGCGGAATACAATGAGCAGTTCTTC. It yields the protein CASRQRLAEYNEQFF.

This clone was detected only once. This rearrangement joins TRBV6-5 to TRBJ1-5; no firm D call. The V gene lost 6 bases and the J gene lost 2 bases, with 14 bases spanning the gap. The germline V gene has CDR1 MNHEY and CDR2 SVGAGI. The CDR3 has 15 amino acids. CDR3 DNA sequence: TGTGCCAGCAGCGAGGCACGGGGAGGCAATCAGCCCCAGCATTTT. It is translated as CASSEARGGNQPQHF.

The chain couples TRBV4-1 to TRBJ2-7, with D possibly matching TRBD1 (6 bases). Germline CDR1 is MGHRA and CDR2 is YSYEKL. CDR3 length: 14 residues. Trimming removed 3 bases at V and 6 bases at J, with 15 bases between. CDR3 sequence: CASSHTGSVGEQYF. The CDR3 coding sequence is TGCGCCAGCAGCCATACAGGGTCTGTAGGCGAGCAGTACTTC.

The chain couples TRBV27 to TRBJ2-1; D not resolved. V was trimmed by 7 bases and J by 10 bases, leaving 17 bases between them. The CDR3 totals 13 residues. Per germline, CDR1 MNHEY and CDR2 SMNVEV (reference sequence). The CDR3 nucleotides are TGTGCCAGCACCTCTGGCGGTTTCAGCGAGCAGTTCTTC. It yields the protein CASTSGGFSEQFF.

This clone was counted a few times. This chain connects TRBV10-1 to TRBJ2-7; 9 bases align to TRBD1. The CDR3 length is 14 residues. Germline CDR1 and CDR2: WNHNN and SYGVQD (reference sequence). Unmatched junction bases numbered 2, after V lost 0 bases and J lost 5 bases. The CDR3 bases are TGCGCCAGCAGTGAGTCGGGACAGGGTGACGAGCAGTACTTC. Its translation: CASSESGQGDEQYF.

In the case of this clone: At one end, the junction sequence differs from germline, possibly due to a read error. V and J are TRBV10-3 and TRBJ2-7, with 16 bases fitting TRBD2. CDR1 is ENHRY, CDR2 SYGVKD, per germline. This CDR3 is 13 amino acids long. CDR3 sequence (DNA): TGTGCCACGGGACTAGCGGGAGGGCCGAGGTTGAACTTC. This sequence encodes CATGLAGGPRLNF.

The chain is built from TRBV13 and TRBJ2-3; no clear D. Germline V gene lookup returns CDR1 PRHDT and CDR2 FYEKMQ (reference sequence). The CDR3 totals 14 residues. V lost 7 bases to trimming and J lost 0 bases, with 11 bases between them. The CDR3: CASNVKTSTDTQYF. The DNA for the CDR3 is TGTGCCAGCAACGTCAAGACTAGCACAGATACGCAGTATTTT.

The chain's CDR3 is CASSSFGQGRFNEQFF. CDR3 coding DNA: TGTGCCAGCAGTTCGTTTGGACAGGGGAGGTTCAATGAGCAGTTCTTC. This chain connects TRBV6-6 to TRBJ2-1; 9 bases map to TRBD1. The CDR3 is made up of 16 amino acids. In germline, CDR1 is MNHNY, CDR2 SVGAGI (reference sequence). The junction had 10 bases not matched to a gene; V was cut back by 4 bases and J by 6 bases.

This chain uses TRBV19 with TRBJ2-2, with a weak D call TRBD1 (7 bases). The V and J ends lost 2 bases and 6 bases respectively, with 16 bases between them. Germline CDR1 reads LNHDA; CDR2 reads SQIVND (reference sequence). The CDR3 covers 16 residues. The CDR3 nucleotides are TGTGCCAGTAGTATACTCGGTCAGGGGGGATCCGGGGAGCTGTTTTTT. It yields the protein CASSILGQGGSGELFF.

This chain links TRBV9 with TRBJ2-7; 10 bases fit TRBD1. Germline V CDR1 and CDR2: SGDLS, YYNGEE. The CDR3 length is 14 residues. The ends lost 4 bases at V and 6 bases at J; junction bases unmatched: 7. The CDR3 protein is CASSSGQGPLEQYF. The CDR3 DNA reads as TGTGCCAGCAGCTCGGGACAGGGGCCGCTCGAGCAGTACTTC.

The chain uses TRBV30 and TRBJ1-3; D is unclear. CDR1 is GTSNPN, CDR2 SVGIG, per germline (reference sequence). Trimming shortened V by 3 bases and J by 0 bases, and 18 bases separated the two germline ends. CDR3 length: 17 residues. CDR3 in DNA: TGTGCCTGGAGCCCAACCCGATTGTTTAGCTCTGGAAACACCATATATTTT. It is translated as CAWSPTRLFSSGNTIYF.

This chain connects TRBV6-5 to TRBJ2-7; 12 bases are a match to TRBD2. V shed 6 bases and J 5 bases; nucleotides not matched to a gene: 8. In germline, CDR1 is MNHEY, CDR2 SVGAGI. The CDR3 extends over 15 amino acids. CDR3 in amino acids: CASRQLAGGPNEQYF. In nucleotides, the CDR3 is TGTGCCAGCAGACAGCTAGCGGGAGGGCCCAACGAGCAGTACTTC.

The chain carries TRBV28 and TRBJ1-5; D remains ambiguous. V shed 0 bases and J shed 0 bases, with 18 bases lying between them. Germline V CDR1 and CDR2: MDHEN, SYDVKM. This CDR3 has 19 amino acids. The CDR3, as DNA: TGTGCCAGCAGTTTATGGACCCCCAAGTCGACTTATAGCAATCAGCCCCAGCATTTT. Protein sequence: CASSLWTPKSTYSNQPQHF.

The chain employs TRBV10-3 and TRBJ2-1; no definite D call. V was clipped by 2 bases and J by 0 bases, with 8 bases between them. The CDR3 is made up of 15 amino acids. Germline V CDR1 and CDR2: ENHRY, SYGVKD. The DNA for the CDR3 is TGTGCCATCAGTGAGGCAGGCAGCTCCTACAATGAGCAGTTCTTC. This sequence encodes CAISEAGSSYNEQFF.

This clone was found once. This chain connects TRBV19 to TRBJ2-5; a weak D match, TRBD2 (5 bases). The CDR3 is 14 amino acids. Deletions cut 1 base from V and 7 bases from J, with 13 bases between. CDR1 and CDR2 from the germline V gene are LNHDA and SQIVND (reference sequence). CDR3 sequence (DNA): TGTGCCAGTAGTATAGGTCAGGACTTTGGGACCCAGTACTTC. Translating gives CASSIGQDFGTQYF.

This rearrangement joins TRBV20-1 to TRBJ2-7; unclear D gene. Trimming pared 6 bases from V and 2 bases from J, leaving 8 bases between. The CDR3 sequence is 11 residues long. Germline V gene data show CDR1 as DFQATT and CDR2 as SNEGSKA (reference sequence). In DNA, the CDR3 is TGCAGTGCGCACAGCACCTACGAGCAGTACTTC. This translates into CSAHSTYEQYF.

V usage is TRBV6-6 and J usage is TRBJ1-5; 9 bases agree with TRBD1. This CDR3 spans 14 amino acids. Trimming at V came to 4 bases and at J to 6 bases, leaving 4 bases not matched to a gene. Per germline, CDR1 MNHNY and CDR2 SVGAGI (reference sequence). The CDR3 DNA is TGTGCCAGCAGTTTGGGGGACAGGGTTCAGCCCCAGCATTTT. This sequence encodes CASSLGDRVQPQHF.

The V gene is TRBV2, the J gene TRBJ2-2, with a weak D call TRBD1 (5 bases). The CDR3 covers 15 residues. Germline loops: CDR1 SNHLY, CDR2 FYNNEI. Trimming stripped 4 bases from V and 4 bases from J, with 13 bases between. CDR3 loop: CASSALKTVTGELFF. The CDR3 DNA is TGTGCCAGCAGTGCCCTAAAGACAGTCACCGGGGAGCTGTTTTTT.

The rearrangement joins TRBV6-5 to TRBJ2-1; 7 bases match TRBD2. V was clipped by 7 bases and J by 5 bases; unmatched bases: 11. Germline lookup yields CDR1 MNHEY and CDR2 SVGAGI. CDR3 length equals 15 residues. In nucleotides, the CDR3 is TGTGCCAGCACTGAGATCCGCGGGAGAAACAATGAGCAGTTCTTC. As protein: CASTEIRGRNNEQFF.

With regard to this clone: Additional DNA sequences in this sample encode the identical CDR3. The genes are TRBV28 and TRBJ1-5; TRBD1 agrees at 10 bases. Germline CDR1 and CDR2: MDHEN and SYDVKM. The CDR3 is made up of 15 amino acids. With V trimmed by 5 bases and J by 2 bases, 3 bases remained unmatched. The CDR3 DNA sequence: TGTGCCAGCAGTCCGACAGGGGGCCGCAATCAGCCCCAGCATTTT. Residues: CASSPTGGRNQPQHF.

This chain uses TRBV23-1 with TRBJ2-5; 8 nucleotides line up with TRBD2. TRBV23-1 is placed among ORFs of uncertain function. The CDR3 covers 20 residues. Trimming at V came to 0 bases and at J to 4 bases, leaving 19 bases not matched to a gene. CDR3 DNA sequence: TGCGCCAGCAGTCAATCGAGACTAAGCGGGAGTTCTCCCGCCTTAGAGACCCAGTACTTC. It yields the protein CASSQSRLSGSSPALETQYF.

The chain couples TRBV19 to TRBJ1-4; 8 positions agree with TRBD1. The germline gives CDR1 LNHDA, CDR2 SQIVND (reference sequence). V lost 6 bases, J lost 2 bases, and 5 bases stayed unmatched. This CDR3 comprises 15 residues. This chain's CDR3 is CASRNRGTTNEKLFF. The CDR3 DNA reads as TGTGCCAGTAGAAACAGGGGGACCACTAATGAAAAACTGTTTTTT.

This clone was seen once. The genes are TRBV9 and TRBJ1-2; D may be TRBD1 (6 bases). Germline values: CDR1 SGDLS, CDR2 YYNGEE. V was trimmed by 1 base and J by 8 bases, leaving 15 bases between them. This CDR3 contains 14 residues. Written as DNA, the CDR3 is TGTGCCAGCAGCGTAAGGACAGACTCTGGGGGCTACACCTTC. It codes for CASSVRTDSGGYTF.

V and J are TRBV11-3 and TRBJ2-7, with TRBD2 identical over 8 bases. The V and J ends lost 6 bases and 1 base, in that order; junction bases with no gene match: 5. The V gene's germline CDR1 is SGHNT and CDR2 YENEEA. CDR3 length: 14 amino acids. The chain's CDR3 is CASSLTSASYEQYF. Here the CDR3 DNA reads TGTGCCAGCAGTCTGACTAGCGCGTCCTACGAGCAGTACTTC.

The sample holds one count of this clone. This rearrangement joins TRBV6-1 to TRBJ2-7; 13 bases line up with TRBD2. The trim removed 6 bases at V and 5 bases at J, leaving 7 bases unmatched. Germline CDR1 reads MNHNS; CDR2 reads SASEGT. The CDR3 runs to 15 residues. CDR3 sequence reads: CASSRGTSGTHEQYF. The CDR3 nucleotides read TGTGCCAGCAGCCGCGGGACTAGCGGGACCCACGAGCAGTACTTC.

The chain recombines TRBV5-1 with TRBJ2-7, with 9 bases aligning to TRBD2. Germline CDR1 is SGHRS and CDR2 is YFSETQ. The length of the CDR3 is 14 residues. V dropped 2 bases and J dropped 2; count of bases not matched to a gene: 2. CDR3 sequence: CASSLEREAYEQYF. CDR3 nucleotides: TGCGCCAGCAGCTTAGAGCGGGAGGCCTACGAGCAGTACTTC.

The gene calls are TRBV9 and TRBJ2-2; D remains unclear. This CDR3 has 16 amino acids. Trimming cost V 0 bases and J 0 bases, with 9 bases left between them. Germline V gene data show CDR1 as SGDLS and CDR2 as YYNGEE. The CDR3 sequence: CASSVGIGANTGELFF. CDR3 nucleotides: TGTGCCAGCAGCGTAGGAATAGGAGCGAACACCGGGGAGCTGTTTTTT.

The chain has TRBV5-1 and TRBJ1-4; 8 bases are a match to TRBD1. The ends lost 1 base at V and 6 bases at J; junction bases unmatched: 5. Germline V gives CDR1 SGHRS, CDR2 YFSETQ. CDR3 size: 15 residues. CDR3 loop: CASSLWGQVDEKLFF. The CDR3 nucleotides are TGCGCCAGCAGCTTGTGGGGACAGGTAGATGAAAAACTGTTTTTT.

This clone was detected only once. The chain recombines TRBV4-1 with TRBJ2-7; maybe TRBD2 (5 bases). CDR3 length: 15 amino acids. Germline CDR1 is MGHRA and CDR2 is YSYEKL. Trimming removed 3 bases from V and 1 base from J, with 13 bases in between. The CDR3 region is CASSQQPRGSYEQYF. CDR3 coding DNA: TGCGCCAGCAGCCAGCAACCCAGAGGGTCCTACGAGCAGTACTTC.